One sample yielded the 28 T cell receptor beta chains listed below, sequenced in a study of T cells after yellow fever vaccination. TCRdb reprocessed the 5' RACE reads via MiXCR and lists one record per CDR3 protein. The sample lists 28,000 or so distinct CDR3 sequences; 3.5% to 5% were seen once. The sequencing used CD8+ T cells sorted from PBMCs, collected 5 days after the yellow fever booster vaccination. Receptors originate from a young man who received the YFV17D yellow fever vaccine.

This clonotype showed up many times. This sequence joins TRBV28 and TRBJ2-1, with D unclear. V lost 1 base and J 4 bases, leaving 8 bases between the germline ends. The CDR3 extends over 14 amino acids. Germline V gene lookup returns CDR1 MDHEN and CDR2 SYDVKM. This chain's CDR3 is CASSLLGYYNEQFF. The DNA of the CDR3 is TGTGCCAGCAGTTTATTGGGGTATTACAATGAGCAGTTCTTC.

This clonotype was counted ten times or more. Here the CDR3 omits its conserved ending phenylalanine or tryptophan, so a read error is the likely source. The limits of the CDR3 on the DNA are not certain, so only TCRdb's listed CDR3 is given. V gene TRBV5-6 combines with J gene TRBJ2-5. With termini counted, the CDR3 has 8 amino acids. The V gene's germline CDR1 is SGHDT and CDR2 YYEEEE. CDR3 in amino acids: CASSTRDL.

This clonotype was seen ten or more times. The chain recombines TRBV7-9 with TRBJ1-2; D gene uncertain. The CDR3 is made up of 12 amino acids. V was trimmed by 1 base and J by 9 bases, leaving 9 bases between them. Germline CDR1 SEHNR, CDR2 FQNEAQ (reference sequence). DNA for the CDR3: TGTGCCAGCAGCTTAGGGCTAGAACGCTACACCTTC. Translated, it gives CASSLGLERYTF.

This clonotype was observed at least ten times. This chain joins TRBV7-8 and TRBJ1-5; possible D gene TRBD1, 5 bases. CDR3 length equals 14 residues. Germline-derived CDR1 and CDR2 are SGHVS and FQNEAQ. V was shortened by 0 bases and J by 6 bases, with 9 bases between the two germline ends. DNA for the CDR3: TGTGCCAGCAGCTTAGCGGGGGGAGGTCAGCCCCAGCATTTT. This codes for CASSLAGGGQPQHF.

This clonotype was picked up many times. The J gene is TRBJ2-2, the V gene TRBV4-3, with 12 bases matching TRBD2. Germline trimming cut 0 bases from V and 6 bases from J; bases unmatched to any gene: 14. Germline loops: CDR1 LGHNA, CDR2 YSLEER. This CDR3 comprises 20 residues. The CDR3 DNA is TGCGCCAGCAGCCAAGAAGGGCTAGCGGGAGGGCCACCCCCTGCCGGGGAGCTGTTTTTT. It is translated as CASSQEGLAGGPPPAGELFF.

The V call is TRBV27, the J call TRBJ2-2; D unclear. CDR3 size: 14 residues. Germline V CDR1 and CDR2: MNHEY, SMNVEV (reference sequence). V lost 0 bases and J 5 bases, leaving 7 bases between the germline ends. The CDR3 sequence is CASSLSGDTGELFF. The CDR3 nucleotides are TGTGCCAGCAGTTTATCTGGGGATACCGGGGAGCTGTTTTTT.

This clonotype showed up many times. The V and J genes are TRBV19 and TRBJ1-1; 9 bases are a match to TRBD1. The length of the CDR3 is 14 residues. Per the germline V gene, CDR1 is LNHDA and CDR2 is SQIVND (reference sequence). J gave up 3 bases and V 1 base, and 0 bases lay outside the gene matches. The DNA of the CDR3 is TGTGCCAGTAGTATAGGGACAGGGGACACTGAAGCTTTCTTT. Translated, it gives CASSIGTGDTEAFF.

The V gene is TRBV5-8, the J gene TRBJ1-5; D ambiguous. This CDR3 has 16 residues. Germline CDR1 reads SGHTS; CDR2 reads YDEGEE. V lost 4 bases to trimming and J lost 3 bases, with 17 bases between them. CDR3 sequence (DNA): TGTGCCAGCAGCGGTTACGAGACTGGAGTCAATCAGCCCCAGCATTTT. This codes for CASSGYETGVNQPQHF.

This clonotype was counted at least ten times. The chain recombines TRBV6-1 with TRBJ2-1; D is uncertain. The CDR3 consists of 15 residues. Trimming stripped 6 bases from V and 4 bases from J, with 16 bases between. Per germline, CDR1 MNHNS and CDR2 SASEGT. CDR3 protein: CASSNSGLLYNEQFF. CDR3 DNA: TGTGCCAGCAGCAATAGTGGCCTCCTATACAATGAGCAGTTCTTC.

This clonotype was counted at least ten times. The chain recombines TRBV4-3 with TRBJ2-7, with TRBD2 matching 12 bases. There are 15 residues in the CDR3. Germline lookup yields CDR1 LGHNA and CDR2 YSLEER. With V trimmed by 4 bases and J by 6 bases, 7 bases remained unmatched. Written as DNA, the CDR3 is TGCGCCAGCAGCCTACGTAGACTAGCGGGAGCCGAGCAGTACTTC. It encodes CASSLRRLAGAEQYF.

This clonotype was detected many times. The rearrangement links TRBV5-1 to TRBJ2-7; D might be TRBD2 (6 bases). The CDR3 runs to 15 residues. The germline gives CDR1 SGHRS, CDR2 YFSETQ. Trimming removed 4 bases from V and 0 bases from J, with 14 bases in between. CDR3 in DNA: TGCGCCAGCAGCATATCCGGGACTGGCTCCTACGAGCAGTACTTC. Translated: CASSISGTGSYEQYF. The full variable domain, its missing parts supplied by reference TRBV5-1 and TRBJ2-7, is KAGVTQTPRYLIKTRGQQVTLSCSPISGHRSVSWYQQTPGQGLQFLFEYFSETQRNKGNFPGRFSGRQFSNSRSEMNVSTLELGDSALYLCASSISGTGSYEQYFGPGTRLTVT.

This clonotype was found many times. DNA for the CDR3: TGCGCCAGCAGCCAAGATAGCCCGCCGGCCACCTACAATGAGCAGTTCTTC. Translating gives CASSQDSPPATYNEQFF. The chain is built from TRBV4-3 and TRBJ2-1; D remains unclear. Germline values: CDR1 LGHNA, CDR2 YSLEER. Between the trimmed V and J ends, which lost 0 bases and 2 bases, there was a span of 14 bases. This CDR3 is built from 17 residues.

This clonotype has ten or more counts. The V gene is TRBV7-9, the J gene TRBJ2-3; D is perhaps TRBD1 (5 bases). The CDR3 sequence is 13 residues long. The germline gives CDR1 SEHNR, CDR2 FQNEAQ (reference sequence). Trimming stripped 5 bases from V and 6 bases from J, with 12 bases between. The CDR3 region has the DNA TGTGCCAGCAGCGGACACCTTTACGATACGCAGTATTTT. Protein product: CASSGHLYDTQYF.

This clonotype showed up many times. This rearrangement joins TRBV5-5 to TRBJ2-1; a weak D match, TRBD2 (6 bases). Trimming took 2 bases from V and 10 from J, leaving 19 bases between them. In germline, CDR1 is SGHKS, CDR2 YYEKEE (reference sequence). This CDR3 contains 15 residues. Written as DNA, the CDR3 is TGTGCCAGCAGCTTCTTTGGGGACTTCGGGACGGAGCAGTTCTTC. The encoded protein is CASSFFGDFGTEQFF.

This clonotype was counted ten times or more. The rearrangement links TRBV18 to TRBJ2-5; D gene uncertain. From germline, CDR1 is KGHSH and CDR2 LQKENI. CDR3 length: 13 residues. V shed 5 bases and J shed 0 bases, with 7 bases lying between them. CDR3 in amino acids: CASSAEYQETQYF. DNA for the CDR3: TGTGCCAGCTCAGCAGAGTACCAAGAGACCCAGTACTTC.

This clonotype occurred a few times. The V and J genes are TRBV5-1 and TRBJ2-1; 7 bases line up with TRBD2. This CDR3 region has 17 residues. Germline V gene sequence: CDR1 SGHRS, CDR2 YFSETQ. V trimming: 4 bases; J trimming: 5 bases; junction bases outside the gene matches: 15. The CDR3 DNA reads as TGCGCCAGCAGCCCCCAATCCCCCGGACTAGGAGACAATGAGCAGTTCTTC. Its protein product is CASSPQSPGLGDNEQFF.

About this clonotype: The junction departs from the called germline gene at one end, perhaps through a read error. The chain carries TRBV7-6 and TRBJ2-1, with D perhaps TRBD2 (5 bases). The CDR3 length is 15 residues. From germline, CDR1 is SGHVS and CDR2 FNYEAQ. The CDR3 DNA sequence: TGTGCCAGCAGCTTATCCGAGGGTGACAACAATGTGCAGTTCTTC. Translating it yields CASSLSEGDNNVQFF. Full variable domain (remainder filled in from reference TRBV7-6 and TRBJ2-1): GAGVSQSPRYKVTKRGQDVALRCDPISGHVSLYWYRQALGQGPEFLTYFNYEAQQDKSGLPNDRFSAERPEGSISTLTIQRTEQRDSAMYRCASSLSEGDNNVQFFGPGTRLTVL.

This clonotype was seen ten or more times. The chain uses TRBV5-8 and TRBJ2-3; D remains ambiguous. V was trimmed by 0 bases and J by 8 bases, leaving 10 bases between them. From germline, CDR1 is SGHTS and CDR2 YDEGEE. There are 13 residues in the CDR3. The CDR3 bases are TGTGCCAGCAGCTTGGGGACCGTCACTACGCAGTATTTT. Its protein is CASSLGTVTTQYF.

In this sample, this clonotype turned up many times. The chain recombines TRBV6-5 with TRBJ2-3, with D possibly TRBD1 on 7 matching bases. CDR1 MNHEY and CDR2 SVGAGI come from the germline V gene. Trimming took off 1 base at V and 5 bases at J, with 10 bases between the two ends. This CDR3 contains 14 residues. CDR3 region: CASSYYRGGDTQYF. The CDR3 region has the DNA TGTGCCAGCAGTTACTACAGGGGAGGAGATACGCAGTATTTT.

There are many counts of this clonotype. V is TRBV27 and J is TRBJ2-5, with a tentative D call TRBD1 (5 bases). The CDR3 has 13 amino acids. The germline V gene encodes CDR1 MNHEY and CDR2 SMNVEV (reference sequence). V was pared by 3 bases and J by 4 bases, with 9 bases between. The CDR3 DNA follows: TGTGCCAGCAGTTTTGGACAAGGAGAGACCCAGTACTTC. This gives the protein CASSFGQGETQYF.

This clonotype was seen many times. The chain has TRBV7-2 and TRBJ2-1; D is undetermined. CDR1 and CDR2 (germline): SGHTA, FQGNSA. The CDR3 runs to 15 residues. Trimming removed 1 base at V and 0 bases at J, with 7 bases between. The CDR3 nucleotides read TGTGCCAGCAGCTTAGACGGTTTCTCCTACAATGAGCAGTTCTTC. It translates to CASSLDGFSYNEQFF.

This clonotype was seen repeatedly, ten times or more. The rearrangement links TRBV27 to TRBJ2-7; possibly TRBD2 for D (6 bases). Trimming cost V 8 bases and J 6 bases, with 17 bases left between them. Germline assignment: CDR1 MNHEY and CDR2 SMNVEV (reference sequence). The CDR3 sequence is 13 residues long. As DNA, the CDR3 is TGTGCCAGCGCTTCAGGTGGGGGAGGCGAGCAGTACTTC. Residues: CASASGGGGEQYF.

This clonotype was counted at least ten times. The chain uses TRBV6-2 or TRBV6-3 and TRBJ2-7, with D hard to call. The germline V and J ends were trimmed by 6 bases and 0 bases, with 18 bases remaining between them. This CDR3 is 16 amino acids long. In germline, CDR1 is MNHEY, CDR2 SVGEGT. CDR3 region: CASSPYGLLFSYEQYF. In DNA form, the CDR3 reads TGTGCCAGCAGCCCTTACGGCCTTTTGTTCTCCTACGAGCAGTACTTC.

This clonotype was seen ten or more times. The V and J genes are TRBV7-9 and TRBJ1-1; the D gene is possibly TRBD1 (6 bases). CDR1 and CDR2 from the germline V gene are SEHNR and FQNEAQ (reference sequence). The length of the CDR3 is 15 residues. Trimming pared 3 bases from V and 2 bases from J, leaving 13 bases between. CDR3 region: CASSFGQHVNTEAFF. The CDR3 DNA reads as TGTGCCAGCAGCTTTGGACAGCACGTTAACACTGAAGCTTTCTTT.

This clonotype was recorded at least ten times. This chain uses TRBV9 with TRBJ2-5, with D unclear. The V end lost 0 bases, the J end lost 3 bases, and 9 bases lay between the germline ends. The CDR3 extends over 14 amino acids. Germline V gene sequence: CDR1 SGDLS, CDR2 YYNGEE. The CDR3 spells CASSVGHVKETQYF. The CDR3 bases are TGTGCCAGCAGCGTAGGGCATGTTAAAGAGACCCAGTACTTC. Variable domain in full (rest from reference TRBV9 and TRBJ2-5): DSGVTQTPKHLITATGQRVTLRCSPRSGDLSVYWYQQSLDQGLQFLIQYYNGEERAKGNILERFSAQQFPDLHSELNLSSLELGDSALYFCASSVGHVKETQYFGPGTRLLVL.

This rearrangement joins TRBV4-3 to TRBJ1-2; no definite D call. There are 14 residues in the CDR3. V was clipped by 2 bases and J by 7 bases, with 14 bases between them. Germline CDR1 is LGHNA and CDR2 is YSLEER. The CDR3 is CASSQNITEGGYTF. For the CDR3, the DNA is TGCGCCAGCAGCCAAAACATAACAGAGGGTGGCTACACCTTC.

This clonotype was picked up many times. This chain joins TRBV12-3 or TRBV12-4 and TRBJ1-5; D call uncertain. CDR3 length equals 16 residues. V gave up 5 bases and J gave up 2 bases, with 16 bases separating them. CDR3 bases: TGTGCCAGCAGTACCCAAGAAGGGTATGGCAATCAGCCCCAGCATTTT. The encoded protein is CASSTQEGYGNQPQHF.

At least ten counts were recorded for this clonotype. The rearrangement links TRBV7-9 to TRBJ2-5; 14 bases map to TRBD2. The V and J ends lost 6 bases and 1 base, in that order; junction bases with no gene match: 4. The length of the CDR3 is 16 residues. CDR1 and CDR2 from the germline V gene are SEHNR and FQNEAQ (reference sequence). The CDR3 DNA is TGTGCCAGCAGTTCCGGACTAGCGGGGGGCCAAGAGACCCAGTACTTC. Translation: CASSSGLAGGQETQYF.